Below, 30 T cell receptor beta chains from the same sample are listed, as sequenced in a study of glioma-infiltrating T cells after dendritic cell vaccination. Sequenced by immunoSEQ multiplex PCR; TCRdb stores in-frame clones only, minus some. The sample has fewer than 60,000 clones, approximately 90% seen once; the top ten hold around 5%. Time point of the sample: after dendritic cell vaccination, including at tumor progression/relapse. Here the sequenced sample was blood, taken after dendritic cell vaccination. The receptor set was obtained from a human donor with glioblastoma.

The rearrangement links TRBV18 to TRBJ2-7, with a tentative D call TRBD1 (9 bases). Trimming pared 5 bases from V and 3 bases from J, leaving 17 bases between. CDR3 length equals 15 residues. Germline CDR1 is KGHSH and CDR2 is LQKENI. CDR3 sequence: CASSLAGQGDYEQYF. The CDR3 region has the DNA TGTGCCAGCTCATTAGCGGGACAGGGAGACTACGAGCAGTACTTC.

The chain combines TRBV27 with TRBJ2-3; weak D call: TRBD1 (5 bases). The CDR3 totals 15 residues. The ends were cut back, 5 bases at V and 5 bases at J, with 17 bases in the middle. Germline values: CDR1 MNHEY, CDR2 SMNVEV (reference sequence). The CDR3 nucleotides read TGTGCCAGCAGTGACAGAGGACCCGACCGAGATACGCAGTATTTT. It is translated as CASSDRGPDRDTQYF.

In its sample, this clone was seen a few times. This chain uses TRBV5-1 with TRBJ1-1, with 9 nucleotides matching TRBD1. CDR1 and CDR2 (germline): SGHRS, YFSETQ. Trimming at V came to 0 bases and at J to 3 bases, leaving 6 bases not matched to a gene. The CDR3 extends over 16 amino acids. Written as DNA, the CDR3 is TGCGCCAGCAGCTTGGAGGGACAGGGTCTGGACACTGAAGCTTTCTTT. It yields the protein CASSLEGQGLDTEAFF. Together with reference TRBV5-1 and TRBJ1-1, the CDR3 gives the full variable domain: KAGVTQTPRYLIKTRGQQVTLSCSPISGHRSVSWYQQTPGQGLQFLFEYFSETQRNKGNFPGRFSGRQFSNSRSEMNVSTLELGDSALYLCASSLEGQGLDTEAFFGQGTRLTVV.

The chain is built from TRBV7-6 and TRBJ2-1; 9 bases map to TRBD2. The CDR3 contains 14 residues. Germline assignment: CDR1 SGHVS and CDR2 FNYEAQ. J lost 8 bases, V lost 3 bases, and 5 bases had no gene match. The CDR3 DNA is TGTGCCAGCAGCTTGGGTAGCGGGAGCTATGAGCAGTTCTTC. This sequence encodes CASSLGSGSYEQFF.

The rearrangement uses TRBV7-8 and TRBJ1-5; no clear D gene. Germline V gene sequence: CDR1 SGHVS, CDR2 FQNEAQ. The CDR3 runs 14 residues. Trimming took 3 bases from V and 5 from J, leaving 11 bases between them. This CDR3 reads CASSFATSHQPQHF. DNA of the CDR3: TGTGCCAGCAGCTTCGCGACATCCCATCAGCCCCAGCATTTT.

This chain links TRBV15 with TRBJ2-1, with 16 bases lining up with TRBD2. Trimming cost V 5 bases and J 4 bases; bases outside gene matches: 11. There are 19 residues in the CDR3. CDR1 and CDR2 from the germline V gene are LNHNV and YYDKDF (reference sequence). CDR3 in amino acids: CATSGPGLAGGPGYNEQFF. The CDR3, as DNA: TGTGCCACCAGCGGACCGGGACTAGCGGGAGGGCCTGGTTACAATGAGCAGTTCTTC.

This chain joins TRBV6-6 and TRBJ2-1; 15 nucleotides match TRBD2. The V gene's germline CDR1 is MNHNY and CDR2 SVGAGI (reference sequence). The CDR3 runs 16 residues. V was clipped by 7 bases and J by 7 bases; unmatched bases: 8. CDR3 in DNA: TGTGCCAGCATCGGACTAGCGGGAGGGCCGGTAAATGAGCAGTTCTTC. Translated, it gives CASIGLAGGPVNEQFF.

The chain has TRBV7-2 and TRBJ1-1; D is unclear. This CDR3 has 14 residues. V was trimmed by 8 bases and J by 5 bases, leaving 18 bases between them. Germline CDR1 reads SGHTA; CDR2 reads FQGNSA. Written as DNA, the CDR3 is TGTGCCAGCGGGTACATCTCGGCAGGTACTGAAGCTTTCTTT. It encodes CASGYISAGTEAFF.

The chain recombines TRBV28 with TRBJ2-6; D is perhaps TRBD1 (5 bases). The CDR3 spans 13 residues. The V and J ends lost 1 base and 8 bases respectively, with 6 bases between them. Germline V CDR1 and CDR2: MDHEN, SYDVKM. In DNA, the CDR3 is TGTGCCAGCAGTTTATCAGGGACCAACGTCCTGACTTTC. Its protein is CASSLSGTNVLTF.

The V and J genes are TRBV9 and TRBJ2-7, with a weak D call TRBD1 (6 bases). This CDR3 comprises 17 residues. Trimming removed 0 bases from V and 2 bases from J, with 18 bases in between. Looked up from germline, CDR1 is SGDLS and CDR2 is YYNGEE. DNA of the CDR3: TGTGCCAGCAGCGTAGCTACCCTGGGGCAGGGGCCCTACGAGCAGTACTTC. Translation: CASSVATLGQGPYEQYF.

With regard to this clone: Different DNA sequences within this sample yield the same CDR3. In nucleotides, the CDR3 is TGTGCCAGCAGTTTACGCCGGCAGGGTGGCTACACCTTC. Amino acids: CASSLRRQGGYTF. J is TRBJ1-2 and V is TRBV6-1; the D gene is possibly TRBD1 (5 bases). The CDR3 spans 13 residues. The germline V gene encodes CDR1 MNHNS and CDR2 SASEGT. Trimming took 5 bases from V and 7 from J, leaving 14 bases between them.

The genes are TRBV7-9 and TRBJ2-1, with TRBD1 matching over 11 bases. Unmatched junction bases numbered 6, after V lost 4 bases and J lost 1 base. Germline-derived CDR1 and CDR2 are SEHNR and FQNEAQ (reference sequence). CDR3 size: 17 residues. The CDR3 nucleotides read TGTGCCAGCAGCTCCCGGGACAGGGGGGTTTCCTACAATGAGCAGTTCTTC. Its translation is CASSSRDRGVSYNEQFF.

This clone was seen just once. The V and J genes are TRBV28 and TRBJ1-2, with 12 bases fitting TRBD1. Germline assignment: CDR1 MDHEN and CDR2 SYDVKM. J was trimmed by 7 bases and V by 6 bases; bases with no gene match: 9. The CDR3 is 15 amino acids. The CDR3 protein is CASSHTGTGGSGYTF. The CDR3 DNA is TGTGCCAGCAGCCACACAGGGACAGGGGGCTCTGGCTACACCTTC.

This clone was detected only once. The gene calls are TRBV4-2 and TRBJ2-7, with 12 nucleotides matching TRBD2. This CDR3 comprises 15 residues. J lost 10 bases, V lost 1 base, and 8 bases had no gene match. Germline values: CDR1 LGHNA, CDR2 YNFKEQ. CDR3 in amino acids: CASSQVATSGSNQYF. DNA of the CDR3: TGTGCCAGCAGCCAAGTCGCGACTAGCGGGAGCAATCAGTACTTC.

V usage is TRBV9 and J usage is TRBJ2-7; no reliable D call. Germline CDR1 reads SGDLS; CDR2 reads YYNGEE. Trimming removed 1 base from V and 2 bases from J, with 10 bases in between. The CDR3 runs 14 residues. The CDR3 sequence: CASSVNYGAYEQYF. The CDR3 region has the DNA TGTGCCAGCAGCGTAAATTACGGTGCCTACGAGCAGTACTTC.

The CDR3 loop is CASSFGTSGNTIYF. The CDR3 DNA follows: TGTGCCAGCAGCTTTGGCACCTCTGGAAACACCATATATTTT. The chain joins TRBV7-9 to TRBJ1-3; no firm D call. The germline CDR1 and CDR2 sequences are SEHNR and FQNEAQ (reference sequence). The length of the CDR3 is 14 residues. Trimming left V 3 bases short and J 0 bases short, with 6 bases between.

This chain connects TRBV6-6 to TRBJ2-7; D is possibly TRBD1 (5 bases). This CDR3 is built from 13 residues. Trimming removed 5 bases from V and 7 bases from J, with 15 bases in between. Germline CDR1 reads MNHNY; CDR2 reads SVGAGI (reference sequence). The CDR3 DNA sequence: TGTGCCAGCAGTCGTACTCAGGGTCTGGAGCAGTACTTC. Translation gives CASSRTQGLEQYF.

This clone was observed a handful of times. The chain links TRBV7-8 to TRBJ2-7, with D uncertain. The CDR3 is 14 amino acids. In germline, CDR1 is SGHVS, CDR2 FQNEAQ. The ends were cut back, 4 bases at V and 0 bases at J, with 10 bases in the middle. The CDR3 sequence is CASSSLTSSYEQYF. CDR3 nucleotides: TGTGCCAGCAGCTCATTGACAAGCTCCTACGAGCAGTACTTC.

V gene TRBV11-3 combines with J gene TRBJ2-3; 8 bases align to TRBD2. The CDR3 is 15 residues long. J was trimmed by 3 bases and V by 5 bases; bases with no gene match: 7. CDR1 is SGHNT, CDR2 YENEEA, per germline. CDR3 sequence (DNA): TGTGCCAGCAGCCTGGGTGGCGGGAGGACAGATACGCAGTATTTT. This translates into CASSLGGGRTDTQYF.

V usage is TRBV6-5 and J usage is TRBJ2-5; D remains unclear. The CDR3 consists of 15 residues. V shed 6 bases and J shed 3 bases, with 17 bases lying between them. Looked up from germline, CDR1 is MNHEY and CDR2 is SVGAGI. The DNA for the CDR3 is TGTGCCAGCAGACCAGACACGGTCCGCGAAGAGACCCAGTACTTC. Protein sequence: CASRPDTVREETQYF.

The chain uses TRBV5-4 and TRBJ1-2, with a weak D call TRBD1 (5 bases). Germline V gene data show CDR1 as SGHNT and CDR2 as YYREEE (reference sequence). The length of the CDR3 is 14 residues. Trimming shortened V by 3 bases and J by 4 bases, and 13 bases separated the two germline ends. This CDR3 is CASSSTTEFYGYTF. As DNA, the CDR3 is TGTGCCAGCAGCTCGACGACAGAGTTCTATGGCTACACCTTC.

The rearrangement links TRBV30 to TRBJ2-2; D call uncertain. The CDR3 has 11 amino acids. Germline V gene data show CDR1 as GTSNPN and CDR2 as SVGIG (reference sequence). The V end lost 2 bases, the J end lost 6 bases, and 4 bases lay between the germline ends. The CDR3 reads CAWSQSGELFF. CDR3 DNA sequence: TGTGCCTGGAGTCAGTCCGGGGAGCTGTTTTTT.

This chain joins TRBV5-1 and TRBJ2-5; weak D call: TRBD2 (6 bases). The V gene's germline CDR1 is SGHRS and CDR2 YFSETQ. Between the trimmed V and J ends, which lost 3 bases and 4 bases, there was a span of 13 bases. The CDR3 extends over 14 amino acids. CDR3 sequence (DNA): TGCGCCAGCAGCTCTGGGGGGACCATAGAGACCCAGTACTTC. Encoded protein: CASSSGGTIETQYF.

The rearrangement links TRBV18 to TRBJ1-5; no clear D gene. CDR3 length: 13 residues. The V end was cut by 6 bases, the J end by 7 bases, with 13 bases between. CDR1 and CDR2 from the germline V gene are KGHSH and LQKENI. CDR3 nucleotide sequence: TGTGCCAGCTCTACGGGGTTACAGCAGCCCCAGCATTTT. Translated, it gives CASSTGLQQPQHF.

The chain uses TRBV14 and TRBJ2-3; D might be TRBD2 (6 bases). The germline V gene encodes CDR1 SGHDN and CDR2 FVKESK. The CDR3 runs to 17 residues. V lost 2 bases to trimming and J lost 2 bases, with 17 bases between them. CDR3 nucleotide sequence: TGTGCCAGCAGCCAACCTCTCGGGCGGGATTTCACAGATACGCAGTATTTT. Amino acid sequence: CASSQPLGRDFTDTQYF.

The chain couples TRBV19 to TRBJ1-5; 8 bases map to TRBD1. The CDR3 has 15 residues. In germline, CDR1 is LNHDA, CDR2 SQIVND (reference sequence). Trimming cost V 7 bases and J 6 bases; bases outside gene matches: 11. The CDR3 DNA is TGTGCCAGTACGCTTGGCCAGGGGGCCTTTCAGCCCCAGCATTTT. Its translation is CASTLGQGAFQPQHF.

This chain links TRBV29-1 with TRBJ2-7; D is possibly TRBD1 (6 bases). Germline V gives CDR1 SQVTM, CDR2 ANQGSEA. CDR3 size: 12 residues. Deletions cut 6 bases from V and 3 bases from J, with 12 bases between. CDR3 sequence reads: CSVRGQIYEQYF. DNA of the CDR3: TGCAGCGTCAGAGGACAGATCTACGAGCAGTACTTC.

The V gene is TRBV7-2, the J gene TRBJ2-7; TRBD1 aligns across 7 bases. The CDR3 is 14 amino acids. With 4 bases clipped from V and 2 bases from J, the junction kept 5 bases outside the gene matches. Looked up from germline, CDR1 is SGHTA and CDR2 is FQGNSA. This CDR3 is CASSSRQGPYEQYF. DNA for the CDR3: TGTGCCAGCAGCTCAAGACAGGGTCCCTACGAGCAGTACTTC.

This chain joins TRBV2 and TRBJ1-1; TRBD1 might be the D (5 bases). Deletions cut 7 bases from V and 2 bases from J, with 20 bases between. CDR1 SNHLY and CDR2 FYNNEI come from the germline V gene. The CDR3 loop spans 16 amino acids. The CDR3 reads CASTQGRGGFNTEAFF. CDR3 DNA: TGTGCCAGCACCCAAGGGAGGGGAGGATTCAACACTGAAGCTTTCTTT.

The rearrangement uses TRBV5-1 and TRBJ2-5, with 8 nucleotides matching TRBD1. With 1 base clipped from V and 1 base from J, the junction kept 6 bases outside the gene matches. The CDR3 runs to 16 residues. The germline V gene has CDR1 SGHRS and CDR2 YFSETQ. The CDR3 DNA reads as TGCGCCAGCAGCTTGTTATCGGGACAGGCCCAAGAGACCCAGTACTTC. It encodes CASSLLSGQAQETQYF.